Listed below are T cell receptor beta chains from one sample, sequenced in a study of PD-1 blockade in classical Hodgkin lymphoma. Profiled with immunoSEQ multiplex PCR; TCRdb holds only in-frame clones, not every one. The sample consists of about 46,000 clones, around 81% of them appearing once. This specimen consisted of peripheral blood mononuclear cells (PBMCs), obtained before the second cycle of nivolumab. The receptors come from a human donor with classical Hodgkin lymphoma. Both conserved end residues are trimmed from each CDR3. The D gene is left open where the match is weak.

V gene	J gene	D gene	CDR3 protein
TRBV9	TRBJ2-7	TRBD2	ASSTSGGNYEQY
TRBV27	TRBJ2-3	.	ASSRGGYTDTQY
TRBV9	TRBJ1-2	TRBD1	ASSVVAGGWATGYT
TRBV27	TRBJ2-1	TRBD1	ASSLKGAPNGNEQF
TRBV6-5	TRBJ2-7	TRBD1	ASTGTGGYEQY
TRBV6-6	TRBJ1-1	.	ASGLRGNTEAF
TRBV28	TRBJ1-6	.	ASTLATYNSPLH
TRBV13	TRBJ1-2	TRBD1	ASSPAGQGLRGYT
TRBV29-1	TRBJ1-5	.	SVRTDLNQPQH
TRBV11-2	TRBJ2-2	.	ASSLGQNTGELF
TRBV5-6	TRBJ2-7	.	ASSPGQILSYEQY
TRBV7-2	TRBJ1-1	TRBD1	ASSLDPGTGEAF
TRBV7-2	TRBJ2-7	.	ASSFYDGSYEQY
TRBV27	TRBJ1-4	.	ASSTQAAINEKLF
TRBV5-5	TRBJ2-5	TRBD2	ASSLVASGYQETQY
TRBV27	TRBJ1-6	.	ASSQGYNSPLH
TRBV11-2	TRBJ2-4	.	ASSLVPGARAKNIQY
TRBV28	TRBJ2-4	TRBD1	ASSQQGAKNIQY
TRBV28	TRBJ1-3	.	ASSFYGSSGNTIY
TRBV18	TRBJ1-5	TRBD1	ASSPGQGRNQPQH
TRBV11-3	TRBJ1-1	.	ASRVGASSTEAF
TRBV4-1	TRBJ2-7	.	ASSQGRGFSYEQY
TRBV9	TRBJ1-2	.	ASSPRGRDGYT
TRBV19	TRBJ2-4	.	ASNRDVTKNIQY
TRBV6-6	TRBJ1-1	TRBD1	ASSRGQGAGNTEAF
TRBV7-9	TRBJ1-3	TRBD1	ASSRGTAGNTIY
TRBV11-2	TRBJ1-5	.	ASSLGLHSNQPQH
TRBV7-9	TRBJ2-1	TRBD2	ASSPGGLSYNEQF
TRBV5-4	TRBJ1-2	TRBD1	ASSAGQAGYT
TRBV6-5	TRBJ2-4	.	ASSYREGNIQY
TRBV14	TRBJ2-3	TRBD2	ASSQDGALAHTDTQY
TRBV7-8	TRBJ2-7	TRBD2	ASSPEGSGRAGEQY